The source of this TCR beta chain is a study of blood T cell repertoires in COVID-19. Study summary: Spain, Italy and the United States supplied samples that represented acute and convalescent COVID-19.

Per the original data handling: Counts of nucleated cells, estimated from reference gene primer amplification, were obtained. TCRdb's copy holds only in-frame clones and misses some; the assay was immunoSEQ multiplex PCR. V and J calls and clone size follow that table, whereas D and trimming were derived from the DNA. The sample carries some 150,000 clones, about nine tenths recorded once. Germline CDR1 reads KGHDR; CDR2 reads SFDVKD. The CDR3 length is 17 residues. V lost 1 base and J lost 5; bases outside the gene matches: 7. This clone was observed a handful of times. The chain joins TRBV24-1 to TRBJ2-1; 10 nucleotides agree with TRBD2. The source material was peripheral blood. This sequence was found in a man aged 45-65 years with active or convalescent COVID-19. The CDR3 DNA is TGTGCCACCAGTGATTTTCCTAGCGGGAGTCTGGACAATGAGCAGTTCTTC. Its protein is CATSDFPSGSLDNEQFF.